This T cell receptor (beta chain) originates from a study of T cell changes during pregnancy in multiple sclerosis. The ends were cut back, 0 bases at V and 3 bases at J, with 11 bases in the middle. The CDR3 sequence is 15 residues long. CDR1 is MNHEY, CDR2 SVGAGI, per germline. The repertoire was sequenced with immunoSEQ multiplex PCR; TCRdb's copy has only in-frame clones and lacks some. The sample records 85,000 to 130,000 clones, roughly 92% being singletons. The source was peripheral blood, collected in the second trimester of pregnancy. The sequence came from a female donor with multiple sclerosis, enrolled in a pregnancy study. The rearrangement joins TRBV6-5 to TRBJ1-1; weak D call: TRBD1 (5 bases). This CDR3 is CASSYSPGWDTEAFF. CDR3 sequence (DNA): TGTGCCAGCAGTTACTCACCAGGGTGGGACACTGAAGCTTTCTTT.